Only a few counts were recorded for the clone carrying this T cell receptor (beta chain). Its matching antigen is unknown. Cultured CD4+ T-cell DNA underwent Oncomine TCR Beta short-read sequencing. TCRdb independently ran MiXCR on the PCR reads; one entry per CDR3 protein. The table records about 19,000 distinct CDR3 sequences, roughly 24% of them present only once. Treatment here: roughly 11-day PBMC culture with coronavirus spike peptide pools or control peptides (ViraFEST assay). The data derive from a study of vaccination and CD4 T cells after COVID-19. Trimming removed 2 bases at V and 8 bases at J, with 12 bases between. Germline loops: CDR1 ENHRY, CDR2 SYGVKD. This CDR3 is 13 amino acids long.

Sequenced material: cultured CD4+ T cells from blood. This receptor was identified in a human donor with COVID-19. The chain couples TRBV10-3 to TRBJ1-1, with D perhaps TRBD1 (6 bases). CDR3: CAISEAAGTEAFF. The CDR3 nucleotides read TGTGCCATCAGTGAGGCGGCCGGGACAGAAGCTTTCTTT.